What follows is one T cell receptor beta chain and its context. The sample is drawn from a study of blood T cell repertoires in COVID-19. Per the authors' pipeline: Estimation of nucleated cell counts relied on the amplification of reference gene primers. Data came from immunoSEQ multiplex PCR; TCRdb stores just in-frame clones and leaves some out. V, J and clone size are those of that table, while D and trimming were read from the DNA. The data hold 160,000 or so clones, with more than 80% observed a single time. With 0 bases removed from V and 7 bases from J, the gap between germline ends came to 13 bases. CDR1 is LGHNT, CDR2 FRNRAP, per germline. CDR3 length: 16 residues.

V and J are TRBV12-5 and TRBJ1-6; maybe TRBD1 (6 bases). This TCR derives from a woman in her 40s with acute or convalescent COVID-19. Input material: peripheral blood. DNA for the CDR3: TGTGCTAGTGGTTTGGTTCTCGGTCAGGGGAATTCACCCCTCCACTTT. It translates to CASGLVLGQGNSPLHF.